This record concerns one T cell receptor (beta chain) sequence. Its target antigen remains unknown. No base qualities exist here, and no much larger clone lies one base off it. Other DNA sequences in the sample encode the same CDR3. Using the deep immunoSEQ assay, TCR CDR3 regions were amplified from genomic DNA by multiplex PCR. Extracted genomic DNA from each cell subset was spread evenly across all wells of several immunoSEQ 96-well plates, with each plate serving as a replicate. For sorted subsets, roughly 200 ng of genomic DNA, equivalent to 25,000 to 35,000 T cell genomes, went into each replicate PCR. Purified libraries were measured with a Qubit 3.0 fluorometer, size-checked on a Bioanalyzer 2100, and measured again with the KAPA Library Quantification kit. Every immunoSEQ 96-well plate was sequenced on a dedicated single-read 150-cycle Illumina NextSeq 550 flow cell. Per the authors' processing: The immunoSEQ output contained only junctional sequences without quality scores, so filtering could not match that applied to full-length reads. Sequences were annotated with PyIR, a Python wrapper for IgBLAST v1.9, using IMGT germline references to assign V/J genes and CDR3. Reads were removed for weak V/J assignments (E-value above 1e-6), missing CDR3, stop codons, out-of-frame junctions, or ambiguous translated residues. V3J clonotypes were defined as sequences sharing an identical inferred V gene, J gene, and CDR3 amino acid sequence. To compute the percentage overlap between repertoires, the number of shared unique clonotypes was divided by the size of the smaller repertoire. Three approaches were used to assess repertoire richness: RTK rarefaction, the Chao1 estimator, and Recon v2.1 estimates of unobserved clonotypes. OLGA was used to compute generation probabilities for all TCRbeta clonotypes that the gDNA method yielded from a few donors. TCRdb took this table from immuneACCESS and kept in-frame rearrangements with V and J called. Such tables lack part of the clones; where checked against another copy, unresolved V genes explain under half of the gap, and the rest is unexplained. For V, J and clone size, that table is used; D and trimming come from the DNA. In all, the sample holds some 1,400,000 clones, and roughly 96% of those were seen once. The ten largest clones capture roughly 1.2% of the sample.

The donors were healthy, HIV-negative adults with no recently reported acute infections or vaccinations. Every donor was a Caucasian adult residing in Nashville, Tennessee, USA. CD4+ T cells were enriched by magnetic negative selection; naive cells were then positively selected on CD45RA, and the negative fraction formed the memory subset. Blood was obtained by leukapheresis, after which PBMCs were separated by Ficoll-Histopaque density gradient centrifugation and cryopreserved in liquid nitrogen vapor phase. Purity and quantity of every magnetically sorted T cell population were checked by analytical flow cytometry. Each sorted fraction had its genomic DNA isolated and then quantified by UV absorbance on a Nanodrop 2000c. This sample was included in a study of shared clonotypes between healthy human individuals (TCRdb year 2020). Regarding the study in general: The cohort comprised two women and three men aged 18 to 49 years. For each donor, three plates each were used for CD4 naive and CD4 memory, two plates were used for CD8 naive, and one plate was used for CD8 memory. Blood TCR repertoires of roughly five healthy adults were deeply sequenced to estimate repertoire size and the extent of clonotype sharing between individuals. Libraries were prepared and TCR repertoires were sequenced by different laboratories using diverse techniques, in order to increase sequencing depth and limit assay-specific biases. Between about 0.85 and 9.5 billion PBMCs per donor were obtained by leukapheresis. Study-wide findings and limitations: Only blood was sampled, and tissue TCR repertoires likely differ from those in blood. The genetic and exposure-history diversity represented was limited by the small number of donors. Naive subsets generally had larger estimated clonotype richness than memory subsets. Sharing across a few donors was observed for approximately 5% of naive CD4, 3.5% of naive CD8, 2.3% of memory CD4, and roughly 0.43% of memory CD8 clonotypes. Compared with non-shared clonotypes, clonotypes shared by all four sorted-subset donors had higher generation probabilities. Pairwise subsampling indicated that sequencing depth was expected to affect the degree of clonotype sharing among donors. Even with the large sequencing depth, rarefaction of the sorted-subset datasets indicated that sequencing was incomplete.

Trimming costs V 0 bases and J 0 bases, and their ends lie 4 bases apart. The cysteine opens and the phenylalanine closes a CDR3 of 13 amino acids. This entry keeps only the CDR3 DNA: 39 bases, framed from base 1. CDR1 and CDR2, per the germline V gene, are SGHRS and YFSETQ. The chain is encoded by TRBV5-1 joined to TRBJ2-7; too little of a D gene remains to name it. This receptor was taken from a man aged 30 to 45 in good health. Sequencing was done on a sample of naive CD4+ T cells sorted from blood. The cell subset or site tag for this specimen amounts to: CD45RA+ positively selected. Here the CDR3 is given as CASSLVDSYEQYF. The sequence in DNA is TGCGCCAGCAGCTTGGTCGACTCCTACGAGCAGTACTTC. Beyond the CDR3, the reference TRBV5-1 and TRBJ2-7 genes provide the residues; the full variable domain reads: KAGVTQTPRYLIKTRGQQVTLSCSPISGHRSVSWYQQTPGQGLQFLFEYFSETQRNKGNFPGRFSGRQFSNSRSEMNVSTLELGDSALYLCASSLVDSYEQYFGPGTRLTVT.